One and the same sample provided the 7 T cell receptor beta chains below, sequenced in a study of OX40 agonist ivuxolimab in advanced cancers. Libraries were prepared by immunoSEQ multiplex PCR; TCRdb keeps only in-frame clonotypes and omits some of them. The sample consists of 72,000 or so clones, 75% to 90% of them appearing once. The input for sequencing was CD4+ or CD8+ T cells sorted from blood, taken in a trial of the OX40 agonist ivuxolimab. The source is an adult with an advanced solid tumor such as melanoma, head and neck, liver or kidney cancer.

The chain couples TRBV6-1 to TRBJ1-1; weak D call: TRBD1 (6 bases). Germline values: CDR1 MNHNS, CDR2 SASEGT. Trimming cost V 6 bases and J 5 bases, with 16 bases left between them. The CDR3 contains 14 residues. The DNA for the CDR3 is TGTGCCAGCAGGGGGGACATCTCAGGGACTGAAGCTTTCTTT. Its translation is CASRGDISGTEAFF.

This clone was picked up a small number of times. The chain combines TRBV7-3 with TRBJ2-1; 8 nucleotides match TRBD2. The trim removed 5 bases at V and 8 bases at J, leaving 8 bases unmatched. This CDR3 is built from 14 residues. Germline V CDR1 and CDR2: SGHTA, FQGTGA. CDR3 protein: CASSRGLATHEQFF. The CDR3 DNA reads as TGTGCCAGCAGCCGAGGACTAGCAACCCATGAGCAGTTCTTC.

The chain couples TRBV6-1 to TRBJ1-3, with 10 bases aligning to TRBD1. With V trimmed by 6 bases and J by 8 bases, 7 bases remained unmatched. The CDR3 runs 14 residues. Per the germline V gene, CDR1 is MNHNS and CDR2 is SASEGT. Here the CDR3 reads CASSRTDRGDTIYF. The CDR3 DNA reads TGTGCCAGCAGCCGAACGGACAGGGGGGACACCATATATTTT.

This clone was found a few times. The V and J genes are TRBV30 and TRBJ1-1; D may be TRBD1 (6 bases). This CDR3 has 12 amino acids. CDR1 is GTSNPN and CDR2 is SVGIG in the germline V gene (reference sequence). Trimming removed 5 bases at V and 4 bases at J, with 11 bases between. The CDR3 sequence: CAWDPGVTEAFF. In nucleotides, the CDR3 is TGTGCCTGGGATCCAGGGGTCACTGAAGCTTTCTTT.

V is TRBV5-1 and J is TRBJ1-2, with 8 bases matching TRBD1. The CDR3 is 14 residues long. Germline loops: CDR1 SGHRS, CDR2 YFSETQ. The trim removed 4 bases at V and 4 bases at J, leaving 6 bases unmatched. The CDR3 is CASSLGDRGYGYTF. The CDR3 DNA reads TGCGCCAGCAGCCTTGGTGACAGGGGCTATGGCTACACCTTC.

The genes are TRBV5-4 and TRBJ1-1; TRBD1 matches 8 bases. The V segment lost 4 bases and the J segment 1 base; nucleotides outside the gene matches: 3. Germline assignment: CDR1 SGHNT and CDR2 YYREEE (reference sequence). The CDR3 is 14 residues long. The CDR3 here is CASSPDRGNTEAFF. The CDR3 nucleotides read TGTGCCAGCAGCCCCGACAGGGGGAACACTGAAGCTTTCTTT.

This rearrangement joins TRBV6-5 to TRBJ1-1; D gene unclear. The CDR3 contains 13 residues. CDR1 is MNHEY and CDR2 is SVGAGI in the germline V gene. V was shortened by 7 bases and J by 3 bases, with 12 bases between the two germline ends. CDR3 coding DNA: TGTGCCAGCACCCCGGAAGGGTACACTGAAGCTTTCTTT. Protein: CASTPEGYTEAFF.